The present T cell receptor beta chain was sequenced within a study of blood T cell repertoires in COVID-19. The assay was immunoSEQ multiplex PCR, and TCRdb's table has in-frame clones only and misses some. The sample yields under 300,000 clones, 86% seen once. The junction had 5 bases not matched to a gene; V was cut back by 4 bases and J by 3 bases. Germline values: CDR1 SEHNR, CDR2 FQNEAQ (reference sequence). This CDR3 is 14 amino acids long. The specimen was peripheral blood. This TCR was sampled from a woman aged 25 to 39 with COVID-19, enrolled during active disease. V usage is TRBV7-9 and J usage is TRBJ1-2; TRBD1 matches at 7 bases. The CDR3, as DNA: TGTGCCAGCAGCTCAGGGGGTCTTTACTATGGCTACACCTTC. Protein: CASSSGGLYYGYTF. Full variable domain (remainder filled in from reference TRBV7-9 and TRBJ1-2): DTGVSQNPRHKITKRGQNVTFRCDPISEHNRLYWYRQTLGQGPEFLTYFQNEAQLEKSRLLSDRFSAERPKGSFSTLEIQRTEQGDSAMYLCASSSGGLYYGYTFGSGTRLTVV.